The 25 T cell receptor beta chains given below trace back to one sample, sequenced in a study of CD8+ T cells in alopecia areata. cDNA reverse transcribed from extracted RNA served as the sequencing template. Some clones are missing from TCRdb's copy, which holds only in-frame ones; the method was immunoSEQ multiplex PCR. The sample lists roughly 200,000 clones; around 56% were seen once. The sample's treatment: oral pan-JAK inhibitor, 5-10 mg twice daily. The source was CD4+ T cells sorted from blood, collected at week 4, from a patient treated with tofacitinib. These receptors came from a human donor with alopecia areata.

This chain links TRBV7-6 with TRBJ2-1, with a weak D call TRBD1 (5 bases). The CDR3 is made up of 13 amino acids. V lost 3 bases and J 3 bases, leaving 6 bases between the germline ends. Looked up from germline, CDR1 is SGHVS and CDR2 is FNYEAQ. The CDR3 reads CASSFDSYNEQFF. The CDR3 bases are TGTGCCAGCAGCTTTGACAGCTACAATGAGCAGTTCTTC. Based on the CDR3 plus reference TRBV7-6 and TRBJ2-1, the full variable domain is GAGVSQSPRYKVTKRGQDVALRCDPISGHVSLYWYRQALGQGPEFLTYFNYEAQQDKSGLPNDRFSAERPEGSISTLTIQRTEQRDSAMYRCASSFDSYNEQFFGPGTRLTVL.

A few counts support this clone. This chain connects TRBV29-1 to TRBJ1-1, with TRBD1 matching over 7 bases. The germline V gene has CDR1 SQVTM and CDR2 ANQGSEA. This CDR3 region has 14 residues. Trimming at V came to 4 bases and at J to 6 bases, leaving 11 bases not matched to a gene. CDR3 sequence: CSVGQGNRYSEAFF. In DNA form, the CDR3 reads TGCAGCGTTGGACAGGGAAATCGGTACTCTGAAGCTTTCTTT.

As to this clone: Mismatch with germline at one junction end may stem from a read error. This chain links TRBV4-1 with TRBJ2-1; perhaps TRBD2 as D (5 bases). This CDR3 spans 17 amino acids. The V gene's germline CDR1 is MGHRA and CDR2 YSYEKL. The CDR3 region has the DNA TGCGCCAACAGCCCGGCCCGGGGAGCGTGGACCTACAATGAGCAGTTCTTC. Its protein is CANSPARGAWTYNEQFF.

In its sample, this clone was seen a few times. The chain recombines TRBV7-8 with TRBJ2-6; 8 bases map to TRBD2. The CDR3 is 16 residues long. Germline V gives CDR1 SGHVS, CDR2 FQNEAQ. After removal of 5 bases from V and 5 bases from J, the junction contained 8 bases not matched to a gene. This CDR3 reads CASSISRGGRANVLTF. The CDR3 DNA sequence: TGTGCCAGCAGCATCTCCCGGGGGGGACGGGCCAACGTCCTGACTTTC.

The chain is built from TRBV4-2 and TRBJ1-6; D call uncertain. CDR3 length: 14 residues. The germline V gene has CDR1 LGHNA and CDR2 YNFKEQ. Trimming cost V 0 bases and J 8 bases, with 8 bases left between them. The chain's CDR3 is CASSQEFRDSPLHF. DNA for the CDR3: TGTGCCAGCAGCCAAGAGTTTAGGGATTCACCCCTCCACTTT.

This clone was seen a few times. V is TRBV28 and J is TRBJ1-4; 7 positions match TRBD1. This CDR3 region has 15 residues. CDR1 is MDHEN and CDR2 is SYDVKM in the germline V gene. The trim removed 8 bases at V and 8 bases at J, leaving 14 bases unmatched. The CDR3 protein is CASGGSGQETEKLFF. DNA for the CDR3: TGTGCCAGCGGGGGCTCCGGACAGGAAACAGAAAAACTGTTTTTT.

In this sample, this clone turned up once. This sequence joins TRBV30 and TRBJ2-5; a weak D match, TRBD2 (7 bases). The CDR3 runs 14 residues. V lost 0 bases and J 4 bases, leaving 12 bases between the germline ends. Germline V gene lookup returns CDR1 GTSNPN and CDR2 SVGIG (reference sequence). The CDR3 nucleotides are TGTGCCTGGAGTGTACGGGGGGCCGGAGAGACCCAGTACTTC. It translates to CAWSVRGAGETQYF.

J is TRBJ1-3 and V is TRBV30, with TRBD1 matching over 7 bases. The CDR3 covers 13 residues. In germline, CDR1 is GTSNPN, CDR2 SVGIG (reference sequence). V gave up 2 bases and J gave up 4 bases; unmatched junction bases: 2. The CDR3 region is CAWSPGQGNTIYF. DNA of the CDR3: TGTGCCTGGAGTCCGGGACAGGGAAACACCATATATTTT. Drawing the rest from reference TRBV30 and TRBJ1-3, the complete variable domain is SQTIHQWPATLVQPVGSPLSLECTVEGTSNPNLYWYRQAAGRGLQLLFYSVGIGQISSEVPQNLSASRPQDRQFILSSKKLLLSDSGFYLCAWSPGQGNTIYFGEGSWLTVV.

This chain joins TRBV19 and TRBJ2-2; the match to TRBD1 covers 10 bases. Germline V gene sequence: CDR1 LNHDA, CDR2 SQIVND (reference sequence). The CDR3 has 15 amino acids. The J segment lost 6 bases and the V segment lost 3 bases, leaving 4 bases of the junction unmatched. CDR3 in amino acids: CASSMVTGGSGELFF. The DNA of the CDR3 is TGTGCCAGTAGTATGGTGACAGGGGGCTCCGGGGAGCTGTTTTTT.

The rearrangement joins TRBV29-1 to TRBJ2-7; 12 nucleotides match TRBD1. The CDR3 loop spans 14 amino acids. Germline lookup yields CDR1 SQVTM and CDR2 ANQGSEA. The V and J ends lost 6 bases and 2 bases, in that order; junction bases with no gene match: 5. CDR3 loop: CSVSGTGGTYEQYF. In DNA, the CDR3 is TGCAGCGTCTCCGGGACAGGGGGCACCTACGAGCAGTACTTC.

The CDR3 DNA is TGCAGCGTTCTGGACGCAGAGATCTATGGCTACACCTTC. Translation gives CSVLDAEIYGYTF. The chain recombines TRBV29-1 with TRBJ1-2; D not resolved. The CDR3 is made up of 13 amino acids. The V and J ends lost 5 bases and 4 bases respectively, with 14 bases between them. Per germline, CDR1 SQVTM and CDR2 ANQGSEA.

A remark on this clone: The sample contains more than one DNA sequence encoding this CDR3. The rearrangement joins TRBV6-5 to TRBJ2-5, with 10 bases lining up with TRBD1. Germline CDR1 is MNHEY and CDR2 is SVGAGI. J was trimmed by 4 bases and V by 3 bases; bases with no gene match: 2. The CDR3 has 14 amino acids. CDR3 sequence reads: CASSYRTGGETQYF. The CDR3 DNA is TGTGCCAGCAGTTATAGGACAGGGGGAGAGACCCAGTACTTC.

This clone has more than one count but fewer than ten. CDR3 sequence reads: CSAEGKQETQYF. CDR3 nucleotide sequence: TGCAGCGCCGAAGGGAAGCAAGAGACCCAGTACTTC. The genes are TRBV29-1 and TRBJ2-5; no clear D. Germline CDR1 reads SQVTM; CDR2 reads ANQGSEA. The CDR3 loop spans 12 amino acids. Trimming cost V 7 bases and J 2 bases, with 11 bases left between them.

This clone is labeled as medium-sized. Here the CDR3 DNA reads TGTGCCACCAGCAGAGGCAGGGCCGCCACAGATACGCAGTATTTT. Residues: CATSRGRAATDTQYF. The chain combines TRBV15 with TRBJ2-3, with D maybe TRBD1 (5 bases). Germline V gene sequence: CDR1 LNHNV, CDR2 YYDKDF (reference sequence). The CDR3 totals 15 residues. The V and J ends lost 1 base and 2 bases respectively, with 10 bases between them.

This clone has only one observation. The chain recombines TRBV7-2 with TRBJ2-4; D is unresolved. The V gene's germline CDR1 is SGHTA and CDR2 FQGNSA. The CDR3 totals 15 residues. Trimming left V 3 bases short and J 0 bases short, with 9 bases between. Here the CDR3 DNA reads TGTGCCAGCAGCTTTTCGTCTATAGCCAAAAACATTCAGTACTTC. This encodes CASSFSSIAKNIQYF.

The table lists this clone with a count of one. CDR3 sequence: CASSFSEAVGAFF. In nucleotides, the CDR3 is TGCGCCAGCAGCTTCTCTGAGGCCGTCGGAGCTTTCTTT. The rearrangement joins TRBV5-1 to TRBJ1-1; D call uncertain. CDR1 and CDR2 (germline): SGHRS, YFSETQ. V lost 2 bases and J 10 bases, leaving 15 bases between the germline ends. The CDR3 contains 13 residues.

Only one count was recorded for this clone. The chain combines TRBV14 with TRBJ1-5; possible D gene TRBD1, 5 bases. Germline V lookup: CDR1 SGHDN, CDR2 FVKESK. Between the trimmed V and J ends, which lost 5 bases and 6 bases, there was a span of 11 bases. The CDR3 is 13 residues long. This CDR3 is CASSGGGGQPQHF. The CDR3 DNA is TGTGCCAGCAGCGGGGGGGGTGGTCAGCCCCAGCATTTT.

There are a few counts of this clone. The chain recombines TRBV29-1 with TRBJ1-6; the D gene is possibly TRBD1 (5 bases). There are 13 residues in the CDR3. CDR1 is SQVTM, CDR2 ANQGSEA, per germline. Deletions cut 5 bases from V and 7 bases from J, with 12 bases between. In nucleotides, the CDR3 is TGCAGCGTTTCGGGGGGGGACAATTCACCCCTCCACTTT. Encoded protein: CSVSGGDNSPLHF.

The chain uses TRBV7-9 and TRBJ2-1; no firm D call. Germline CDR1 is SEHNR and CDR2 is FQNEAQ (reference sequence). This CDR3 is 15 amino acids long. Trimming took off 4 bases at V and 6 bases at J, with 16 bases between the two ends. In DNA, the CDR3 is TGTGCCAGCAGCTCTAGGATCCCAGACCCCAATGAGCAGTTCTTC. It encodes CASSSRIPDPNEQFF.

This chain joins TRBV10-3 and TRBJ1-1, with TRBD1 as a possible D gene (6 bases). Germline CDR1 and CDR2: ENHRY and SYGVKD. The V end was cut by 10 bases, the J end by 4 bases, with 19 bases between. This CDR3 is 14 amino acids long. The CDR3 sequence: CATEGGGMGTEAFF. In DNA, the CDR3 is TGTGCCACCGAAGGGGGAGGGATGGGCACTGAAGCTTTCTTT.

The CDR3 sequence: CASSEGQEGGYTF. In DNA, the CDR3 is TGTGCCAGCAGTGAGGGCCAGGAAGGGGGCTACACCTTC. This chain joins TRBV2 and TRBJ1-2; D is unresolved. The CDR3 has 13 residues. V shed 3 bases and J shed 8 bases, with 13 bases lying between them. Germline CDR1 reads SNHLY; CDR2 reads FYNNEI.

This chain connects TRBV4-3 to TRBJ2-2; D is uncertain. Deletions cut 1 base from V and 14 bases from J, with 5 bases between. CDR3 length: 10 residues. CDR1 is LGHNA, CDR2 YSLEER, per germline. CDR3 residues: CASSQARLFF. The CDR3 DNA is TGCGCCAGCAGCCAAGCCCGCCTGTTTTTT.

This chain connects TRBV4-2 to TRBJ1-1; TRBD1 might be the D (5 bases). Trimming left V 0 bases short and J 7 bases short, with 6 bases between. Germline V lookup: CDR1 LGHNA, CDR2 YNFKEQ. The length of the CDR3 is 12 residues. As DNA, the CDR3 is TGTGCCAGCAGCCAAGACAGGGATGAAGCTTTCTTT. This gives the protein CASSQDRDEAFF.

The rearrangement links TRBV4-2 to TRBJ1-2, with 8 positions matching TRBD1. Germline CDR1 reads LGHNA; CDR2 reads YNFKEQ. The V and J ends lost 4 bases and 4 bases, in that order; junction bases with no gene match: 11. The CDR3 is 16 amino acids. This chain's CDR3 is CASSPDSAQGAYGYTF. The CDR3 DNA is TGTGCCAGCAGCCCCGACTCGGCGCAGGGGGCCTATGGCTACACCTTC.

This clone was found once. The chain joins TRBV14 to TRBJ1-2; D ambiguous. Germline CDR1 reads SGHDN; CDR2 reads FVKESK. V lost 4 bases to trimming and J lost 4 bases, with 10 bases between them. The CDR3 spans 13 residues. DNA for the CDR3: TGTGCCAGCAGCCTCGGACGGGGCTATGGCTACACCTTC. Its protein product is CASSLGRGYGYTF.